The next 2 T cell receptor beta chains were all read from a single sample in a study of cytomegalovirus exposure and HLA in healthy donors. Researchers ran the PCR with 60 Vbeta and 13 Jbeta primers. The assay was immunoSEQ multiplex PCR, and TCRdb's table has in-frame clones only and misses some. The profile shows fewer than 200,000 clones, around 80% of them singletons. The sequencing sample was made of PBMCs. The receptors were sampled from a woman in her fifties or sixties in good health and CMV-seropositive.

The chain recombines TRBV7-9 with TRBJ2-7; 13 positions agree with TRBD2. V lost 7 bases and J lost 5; bases outside the gene matches: 8. The CDR3 extends over 15 amino acids. Germline assignment: CDR1 SEHNR and CDR2 FQNEAQ (reference sequence). Written as DNA, the CDR3 is TGTGCCAGCACTTGGACTAGCGGGAGCTTTCACGAGCAGTACTTC. Its protein is CASTWTSGSFHEQYF. Full variable domain (outside the CDR3, taken from reference TRBV7-9 and TRBJ2-7): DTGVSQNPRHKITKRGQNVTFRCDPISEHNRLYWYRQTLGQGPEFLTYFQNEAQLEKSRLLSDRFSAERPKGSFSTLEIQRTEQGDSAMYLCASTWTSGSFHEQYFGPGTRLTVT.

This rearrangement joins TRBV6-6 to TRBJ2-5, with a possible D match to TRBD2 (6 bases). Gene TRBJ2-7 matches the end of the DNA better, so the J call may be wrong. Germline V gives CDR1 MNHNY, CDR2 SVGAGI (reference sequence). The CDR3 contains 15 residues. In DNA, the CDR3 is TGTGCCAGCAGTTACGAGGGCGGGAAGGTCTACGAGCAGTACTTC. This translates into CASSYEGGKVYEQYF.